These 5 T cell receptor beta chains were all obtained from the same sample, sequenced in a study of cytomegalovirus exposure and HLA in healthy donors. The PCR was carried out with 60 Vbeta primers and 13 Jbeta primers. The method was immunoSEQ multiplex PCR; TCRdb's version includes in-frame clones alone and lacks a portion of them. The sample includes about 170,000 clones, 77% seen only once; the top ten take 2.5% to 3.5%. The sequencing input was PBMCs. These receptors all stem from a female donor in good health and CMV-seronegative.

This chain joins TRBV30 and TRBJ1-1; 7 nucleotides agree with TRBD1. Germline lookup yields CDR1 GTSNPN and CDR2 SVGIG (reference sequence). V lost 4 bases, J lost 3 bases, and 5 bases stayed unmatched. CDR3 length: 13 amino acids. The CDR3 sequence is CAWKRGLYTEAFF. CDR3 DNA: TGTGCCTGGAAGAGGGGGCTTTACACTGAAGCTTTCTTT. Supplemented by reference TRBV30 and TRBJ1-1, the full variable domain reads SQTIHQWPATLVQPVGSPLSLECTVEGTSNPNLYWYRQAAGRGLQLLFYSVGIGQISSEVPQNLSASRPQDRQFILSSKKLLLSDSGFYLCAWKRGLYTEAFFGQGTRLTVV.

V is TRBV6-1 and J is TRBJ2-2; D gene unclear. The germline gives CDR1 MNHNS, CDR2 SASEGT. The CDR3 loop spans 15 amino acids. Trimming removed 5 bases at V and 0 bases at J, with 10 bases between. Written as DNA, the CDR3 is TGTGCCAGCAGTATAAAGCCCGCGAACACCGGGGAGCTGTTTTTT. It is translated as CASSIKPANTGELFF.

The chain recombines TRBV27 with TRBJ2-7; TRBD2 matches 14 bases. The CDR3 length is 16 residues. Germline V gene data show CDR1 as MNHEY and CDR2 as SMNVEV (reference sequence). V was pared by 2 bases and J by 3 bases, with 3 bases of the junction left unmatched. The CDR3: CASSLGLAGGLYEQYF. The CDR3 DNA follows: TGTGCCAGCAGTTTAGGACTAGCGGGGGGCCTCTACGAGCAGTACTTC.

The V and J genes are TRBV5-5 and TRBJ2-3; 9 nucleotides align to TRBD2. The CDR3 is 16 amino acids. V shed 3 bases and J 2 bases; nucleotides not matched to a gene: 7. CDR1 and CDR2 from the germline V gene are SGHKS and YYEKEE (reference sequence). CDR3 amino acids: CASSSLAGGTTDTQYF. In DNA form, the CDR3 reads TGTGCCAGCAGCTCCCTGGCGGGAGGGACCACAGATACGCAGTATTTT.

This chain connects TRBV18 to TRBJ2-3; 11 bases are a match to TRBD2. This CDR3 is built from 16 residues. J gave up 2 bases and V 0 bases, and 1 base lay outside the gene matches. Germline values: CDR1 KGHSH, CDR2 LQKENI. The CDR3 nucleotides are TGTGCCAGCTCACCACCTAGCGGGGGGGCCACAGATACGCAGTATTTT. This sequence encodes CASSPPSGGATDTQYF.